Ten or more counts support the clone carrying this TCR beta chain. As yet, its antigen is unknown. These data come from a study of response to subunit inactivated influenza vaccine. V lost 0 bases to trimming and J lost 2 bases, with 9 bases between them. CDR1 is SGDLS and CDR2 is YYNGEE in the germline V gene. The CDR3 spans 14 residues. General study results and limits: Each seasonal flu vaccination may recruit only limited new T cells, authors suggested.

TCRdb re-called the RT-PCR reads through MiXCR, storing one row per CDR3 protein. The sample carries more than 400,000 distinct CDR3 sequences, approximately 7.7% recorded once. The material was PBMCs from blood, obtained roughly 24 months after vaccination. This sequence joins TRBV9 and TRBJ2-7; unclear D gene. The TCR sequence derives from a man aged 45 to 75 who received an inactivated influenza vaccine. CDR3 loop: CASSVVPETYEQYF. CDR3 nucleotides: TGTGCCAGCAGCGTAGTCCCGGAGACCTACGAGCAGTACTTC.